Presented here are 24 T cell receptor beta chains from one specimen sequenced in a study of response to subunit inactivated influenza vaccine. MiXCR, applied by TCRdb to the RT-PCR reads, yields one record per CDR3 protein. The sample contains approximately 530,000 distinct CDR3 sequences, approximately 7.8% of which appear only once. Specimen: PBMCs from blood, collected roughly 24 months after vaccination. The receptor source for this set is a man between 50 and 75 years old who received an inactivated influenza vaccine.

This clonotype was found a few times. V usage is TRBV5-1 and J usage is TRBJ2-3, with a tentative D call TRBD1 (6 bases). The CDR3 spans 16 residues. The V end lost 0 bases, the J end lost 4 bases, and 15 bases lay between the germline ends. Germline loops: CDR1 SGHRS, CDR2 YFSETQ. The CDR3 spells CASSLGRGGDPDTQYF. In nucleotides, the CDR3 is TGCGCCAGCAGCTTGGGGAGAGGGGGAGACCCAGATACGCAGTATTTT.

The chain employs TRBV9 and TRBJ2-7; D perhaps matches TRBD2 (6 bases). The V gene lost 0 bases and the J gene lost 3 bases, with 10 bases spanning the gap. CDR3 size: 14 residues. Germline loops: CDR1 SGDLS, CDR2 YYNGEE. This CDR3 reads CASSVDGSGYEQYF. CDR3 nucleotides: TGTGCCAGCAGCGTAGACGGGAGTGGCTACGAGCAGTACTTC.

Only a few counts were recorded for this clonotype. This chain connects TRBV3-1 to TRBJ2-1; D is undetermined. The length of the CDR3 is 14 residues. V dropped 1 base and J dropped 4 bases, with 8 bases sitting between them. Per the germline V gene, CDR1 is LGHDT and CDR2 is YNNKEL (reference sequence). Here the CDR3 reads CASSQVTAYNEQFF. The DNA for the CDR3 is TGTGCCAGCAGCCAAGTTACAGCATACAATGAGCAGTTCTTC.

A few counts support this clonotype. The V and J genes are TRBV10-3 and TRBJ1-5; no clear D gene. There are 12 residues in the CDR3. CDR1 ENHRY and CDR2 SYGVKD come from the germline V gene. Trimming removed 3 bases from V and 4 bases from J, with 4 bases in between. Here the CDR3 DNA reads TGTGCCATCAGTGACCCGAATCAGCCCCAGCATTTT. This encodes CAISDPNQPQHF.

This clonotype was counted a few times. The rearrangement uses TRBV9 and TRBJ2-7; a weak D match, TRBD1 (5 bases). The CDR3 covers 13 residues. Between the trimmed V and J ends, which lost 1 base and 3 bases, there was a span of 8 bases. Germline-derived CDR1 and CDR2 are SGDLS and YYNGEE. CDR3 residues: CASSVTDSYEQYF. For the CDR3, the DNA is TGTGCCAGCAGCGTAACCGACAGCTACGAGCAGTACTTC.

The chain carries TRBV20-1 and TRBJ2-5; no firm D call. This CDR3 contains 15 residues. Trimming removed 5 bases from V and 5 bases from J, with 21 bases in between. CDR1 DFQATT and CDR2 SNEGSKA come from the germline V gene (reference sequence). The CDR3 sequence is CSASGSLPVVETQYF. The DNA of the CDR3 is TGCAGTGCTTCGGGTAGTTTGCCCGTGGTGGAGACCCAGTACTTC.

CDR3 residues: CASSLVAGPTYEQYF. The CDR3 DNA is TGTGCCAGCAGCTTGGTCGCAGGCCCGACCTACGAGCAGTACTTC. V usage is TRBV11-2 and J usage is TRBJ2-7; D gene unclear. The CDR3 loop spans 15 amino acids. In germline, CDR1 is SGHAT, CDR2 FQNNGV. Between the trimmed V and J ends, which lost 3 bases and 2 bases, there was a span of 14 bases.

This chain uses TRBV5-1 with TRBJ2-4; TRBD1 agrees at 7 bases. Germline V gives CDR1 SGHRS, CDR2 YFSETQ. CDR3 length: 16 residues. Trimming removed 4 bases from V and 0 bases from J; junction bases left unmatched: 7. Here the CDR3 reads CASSMTGSLAKNIQYF. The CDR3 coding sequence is TGCGCCAGCAGCATGACAGGGAGCCTAGCCAAAAACATTCAGTACTTC.

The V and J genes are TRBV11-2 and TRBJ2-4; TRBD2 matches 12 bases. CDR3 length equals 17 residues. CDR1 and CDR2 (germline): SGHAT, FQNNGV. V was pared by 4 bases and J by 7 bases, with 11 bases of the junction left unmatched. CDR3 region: CASSSRLAGGPGNIQYF. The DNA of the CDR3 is TGTGCCAGCAGCTCACGGCTAGCGGGAGGGCCCGGTAACATTCAGTACTTC.

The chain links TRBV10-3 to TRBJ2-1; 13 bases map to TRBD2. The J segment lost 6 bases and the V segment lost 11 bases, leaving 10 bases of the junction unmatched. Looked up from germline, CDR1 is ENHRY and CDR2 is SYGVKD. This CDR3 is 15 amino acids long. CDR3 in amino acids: CAVRTSGSLFNEQFF. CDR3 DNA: TGTGCCGTACGGACTAGCGGGAGCCTATTCAATGAGCAGTTCTTC.

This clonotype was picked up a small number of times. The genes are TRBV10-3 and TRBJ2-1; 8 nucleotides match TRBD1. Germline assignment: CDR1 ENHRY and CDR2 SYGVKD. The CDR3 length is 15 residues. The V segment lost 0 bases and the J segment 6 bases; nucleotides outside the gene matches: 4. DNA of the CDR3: TGTGCCATCAGTGAGTCGAAGACAGGGGTCAATGAGCAGTTCTTC. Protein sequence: CAISESKTGVNEQFF.

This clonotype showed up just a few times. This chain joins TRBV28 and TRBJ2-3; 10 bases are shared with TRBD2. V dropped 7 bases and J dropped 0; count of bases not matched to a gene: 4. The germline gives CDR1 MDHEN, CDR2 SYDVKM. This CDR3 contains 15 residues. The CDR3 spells CASTPTSGSTDTQYF. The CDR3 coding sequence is TGTGCCAGCACCCCGACTAGCGGGAGCACAGATACGCAGTATTTT.

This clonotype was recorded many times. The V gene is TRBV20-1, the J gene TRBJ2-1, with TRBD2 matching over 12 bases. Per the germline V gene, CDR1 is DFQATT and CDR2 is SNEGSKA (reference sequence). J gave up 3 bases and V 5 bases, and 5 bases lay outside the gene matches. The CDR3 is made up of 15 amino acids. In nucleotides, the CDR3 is TGCAGTGCTCCGGGACTAGCGGGTATCTACAATGAGCAGTTCTTC. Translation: CSAPGLAGIYNEQFF.

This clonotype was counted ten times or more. CDR3 bases: TGTGCCAGCAGTCCACATGGGCGGGGGGGCACCGGGGAGCTGTTTTTT. Translated, it gives CASSPHGRGGTGELFF. The J gene is TRBJ2-2, the V gene TRBV12-3 or TRBV12-4; 9 bases are shared with TRBD2. The CDR3 has 16 residues. Trimming removed 5 bases from V and 4 bases from J; junction bases left unmatched: 8.

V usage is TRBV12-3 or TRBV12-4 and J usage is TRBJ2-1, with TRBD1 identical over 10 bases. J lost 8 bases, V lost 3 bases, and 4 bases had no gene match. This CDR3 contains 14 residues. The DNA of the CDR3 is TGTGCCAGCAGTTTGGGACAGGGGCCGGATGAGCAGTTCTTC. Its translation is CASSLGQGPDEQFF.

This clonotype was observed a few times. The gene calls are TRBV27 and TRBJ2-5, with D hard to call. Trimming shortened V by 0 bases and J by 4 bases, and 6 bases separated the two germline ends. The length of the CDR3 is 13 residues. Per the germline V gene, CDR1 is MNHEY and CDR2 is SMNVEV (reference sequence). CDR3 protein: CASSLSGLETQYF. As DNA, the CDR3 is TGTGCCAGCAGTTTATCAGGGTTAGAGACCCAGTACTTC.

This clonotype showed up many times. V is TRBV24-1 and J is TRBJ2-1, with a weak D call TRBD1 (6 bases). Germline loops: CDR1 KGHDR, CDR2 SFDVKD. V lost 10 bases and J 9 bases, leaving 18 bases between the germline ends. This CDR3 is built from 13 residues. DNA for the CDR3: TGTGCCACGGGGGACATCGGGGTAATTGAGCAGTTCTTC. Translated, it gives CATGDIGVIEQFF.

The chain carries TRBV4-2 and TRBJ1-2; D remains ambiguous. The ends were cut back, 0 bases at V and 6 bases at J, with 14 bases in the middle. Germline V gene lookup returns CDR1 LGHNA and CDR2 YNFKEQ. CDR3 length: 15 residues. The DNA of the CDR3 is TGTGCCAGCAGCCAAGATAGGTTTTCCTCTGATGGCTACACCTTC. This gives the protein CASSQDRFSSDGYTF.

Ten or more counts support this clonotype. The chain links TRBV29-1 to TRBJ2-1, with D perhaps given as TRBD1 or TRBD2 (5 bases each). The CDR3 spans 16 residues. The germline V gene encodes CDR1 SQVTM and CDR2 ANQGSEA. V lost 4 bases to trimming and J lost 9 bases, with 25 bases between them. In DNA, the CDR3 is TGCAGCGTTGGCAAACTAGGGGCGCAAATGATGAGTGAGCAGTTCTTC. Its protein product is CSVGKLGAQMMSEQFF.

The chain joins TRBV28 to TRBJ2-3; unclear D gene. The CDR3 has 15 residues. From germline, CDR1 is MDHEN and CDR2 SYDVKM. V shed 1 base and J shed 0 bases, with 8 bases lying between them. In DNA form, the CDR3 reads TGTGCCAGCAGTTTATATGCTAGTAGCACAGATACGCAGTATTTT. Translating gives CASSLYASSTDTQYF.

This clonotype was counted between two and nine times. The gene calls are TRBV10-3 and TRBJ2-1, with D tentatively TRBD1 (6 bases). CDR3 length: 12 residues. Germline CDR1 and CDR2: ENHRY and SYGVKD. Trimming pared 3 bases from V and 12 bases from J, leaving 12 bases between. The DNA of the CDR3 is TGTGCCATCAGTGAAAGACAGGTTGGGCAGTTCTTC. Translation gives CAISERQVGQFF.

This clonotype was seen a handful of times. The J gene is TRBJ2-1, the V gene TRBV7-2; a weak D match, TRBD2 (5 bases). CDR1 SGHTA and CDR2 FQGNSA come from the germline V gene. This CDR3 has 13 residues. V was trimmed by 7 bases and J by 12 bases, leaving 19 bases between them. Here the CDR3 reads CASTPKGERGQFF. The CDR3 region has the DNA TGTGCCAGCACCCCTAAGGGAGAACGCGGGCAGTTCTTC.

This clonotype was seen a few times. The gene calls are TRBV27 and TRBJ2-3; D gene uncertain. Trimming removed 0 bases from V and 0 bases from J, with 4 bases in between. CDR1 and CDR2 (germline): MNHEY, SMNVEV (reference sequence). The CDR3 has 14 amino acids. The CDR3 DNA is TGTGCCAGCAGTTTATCTTACAGCACAGATACGCAGTATTTT. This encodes CASSLSYSTDTQYF.

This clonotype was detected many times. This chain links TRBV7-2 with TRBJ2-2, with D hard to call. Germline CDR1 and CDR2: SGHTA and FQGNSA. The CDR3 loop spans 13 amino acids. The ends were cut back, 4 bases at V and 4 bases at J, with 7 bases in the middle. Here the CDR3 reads CASSSNPTGELFF. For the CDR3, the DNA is TGTGCCAGCAGCTCCAATCCCACCGGGGAGCTGTTTTTT.